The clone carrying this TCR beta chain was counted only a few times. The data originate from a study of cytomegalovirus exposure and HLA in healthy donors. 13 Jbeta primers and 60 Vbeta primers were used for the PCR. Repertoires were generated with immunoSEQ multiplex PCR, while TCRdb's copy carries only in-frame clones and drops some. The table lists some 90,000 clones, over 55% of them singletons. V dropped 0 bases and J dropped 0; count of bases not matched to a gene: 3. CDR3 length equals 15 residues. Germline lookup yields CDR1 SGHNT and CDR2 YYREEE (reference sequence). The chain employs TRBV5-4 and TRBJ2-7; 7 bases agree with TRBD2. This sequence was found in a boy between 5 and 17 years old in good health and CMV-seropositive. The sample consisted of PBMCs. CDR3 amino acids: CASSLVGGSSYEQYF. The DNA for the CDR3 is TGTGCCAGCAGCTTGGTCGGGGGGAGCTCCTACGAGCAGTACTTC.